A selection of T cell receptor beta chains follows, all from one sample in a study of CD4 and CD8 cells across lung adenocarcinoma regions. TCRdb recomputed calls from the PCR reads with MiXCR, one row per CDR3 protein. The sample consists of some 23,000 distinct CDR3 sequences, 50% of them appearing once. The specimen was CD8+ T cells from the center of a lung tumor. Receptors originate from a male donor with lung adenocarcinoma. The CD4 and CD8 labels of this study may be unreliable. CDR3s include the opening cysteine and the closing phenylalanine or tryptophan. The D gene is left open where the match is weak. Clone size is given for some rows only: seen once, a few or many times, or a class if the clone is expanded.

v_call	j_call	d_call	clone_size	cdr3_nt	cdr3_aa
TRBV12-3/TRBV12-4	TRBJ2-2	-	-	TGTGCCAGCAGCCGAGGGCTCCGCACCGGGGAGCTGTTTTTT	CASSRGLRTGELFF
TRBV6-5	TRBJ2-3	TRBD2	-	TGTGCCAGCAGTTCGACTAGCGGGAGGGCAGATACGCAGTATTTT	CASSSTSGRADTQYF
TRBV6-1	TRBJ1-5	TRBD1	many	TGTGCCAGCAGGGACAGGGGAAGCAATCAGCCCCAGCATTTT	CASRDRGSNQPQHF
TRBV6-1	TRBJ1-5	-	many	TGTGCCAGCAGTGAAGGGACCCAGGGTAGGAATCAGCCCCAGCATTTT	CASSEGTQGRNQPQHF
TRBV6-4	TRBJ1-5	-	many	TGTGCCAGCAGTGACCCTTCAAGGGCAGGGGATCGCAATCAGCCCCAGCATTTT	CASSDPSRAGDRNQPQHF
TRBV7-3	TRBJ2-3	-	few	TGTGCCAGCAGCTTTAGAACAGGCACAGATACGCAGTATTTT	CASSFRTGTDTQYF
TRBV12-3/TRBV12-4	TRBJ2-1	-	few	TGTGCCAGCAGTCGATATGAGCAGTTCTTC	CASSRYEQFF
TRBV6-4	TRBJ2-3	TRBD1	-	TGTGCCAGCTTCCAGGGGGTGGGCACAGAGAAGCAGTATTTT	CASFQGVGTEKQYF
TRBV6-1	TRBJ2-3	-	few	TGTGCGGGCCGCCGGGCGGGTGGGCCAGAGACCCAGTATTTT	CAGRRAGGPETQYF
TRBV6-5	TRBJ2-5	-	-	TGTGCCAGCAGTTCCAGGACCCTCACAGAGACCCAGTACTTC	CASSSRTLTETQYF
TRBV6-1	TRBJ2-7	-	many	TGTGCCAGCAGAGATTCATACGAGCAGTACTTC	CASRDSYEQYF
TRBV6-1	TRBJ2-3	-	-	TGTGCCAGCAGGGAAACCCAGGCTAGCAGCACAGATACGCAGTACTTT	CASRETQASSTDTQYF
TRBV4-1	TRBJ2-5	-	many	TGCGCCAGCAGCCAAGATTACACGGGAGCTAAGACCCAGTACTTC	CASSQDYTGAKTQYF
TRBV4-1	TRBJ2-7	TRBD1	-	TGCGCCAGCAGCCCTCGGGGACAGGGCCTATACGAGCAGTACTTC	CASSPRGQGLYEQYF
TRBV10-3	TRBJ2-4	-	-	TGTGCGGGCAACACGGGGCGAGACCGAAAGATTCAGTACTTC	CAGNTGRDRKIQYF
TRBV6-1	TRBJ1-6	TRBD1	-	TGTGCCAGCAGGGGACAGCAAAGCAATTCACCCCTCCACTTT	CASRGQQSNSPLHF
TRBV6-2/TRBV6-3	TRBJ2-3	-	-	TGTGCCAGCAGTTACCCTCTGGGGATCACAGATACGCAGTATTTT	CASSYPLGITDTQYF
TRBV4-1	TRBJ2-4	TRBD2	-	TGCGCCAGCAGCCAACCGCCGGGACTAGCGGGAGACTTCTCCTACAATGAGCAGTACTTC	CASSQPPGLAGDFSYNEQYF
TRBV6-8	TRBJ2-3	-	-	TGTGCCAGCAGTGTTACGGGCAGGGGGGCCAAAGATACGCAGTATTTT	CASSVTGRGAKDTQYF
TRBV25-1	TRBJ2-1	-	many	TGTGCCAGCAGTGCGGTGGGTTGGCTAGACAATGAGCAGTTCTTC	CASSAVGWLDNEQFF
TRBV4-2	TRBJ2-3	-	-	TGTGCCAGCAGTCCGGGCTCCTATACGCAGTATTTT	CASSPGSYTQYF
TRBV6-5	TRBJ2-7	TRBD2	many	TGTGCCAGCAGCCTTACTAGCGGGAGATTCAACGAGCAGTACTTC	CASSLTSGRFNEQYF
TRBV6-1	TRBJ1-2	-	many	TGTGCCAGCAGCCAGGGACCCTGGGACTATGGCTACACCTTC	CASSQGPWDYGYTF
TRBV30	TRBJ2-1	-	once	TGTGCCTGGAGTCTTAGCGGTAATGAGCAGTTCTTC	CAWSLSGNEQFF
TRBV7-2	TRBJ2-1	TRBD2	many	TGTGCCAGCAGCTCCGCTAGCGGCTTGAATGAGCAGTTCTTC	CASSSASGLNEQFF
TRBV4-2	TRBJ2-1	-	-	TGTGCCAGCAGCCGAGATATGGGGGATGAGCAGTTCTTC	CASSRDMGDEQFF
TRBV6-1	TRBJ2-7	TRBD1	-	TGTGCCAGCAGTCAAGACAGGGGGTCCAACGAGCAGTACTTC	CASSQDRGSNEQYF
TRBV6-1	TRBJ2-3	TRBD2	-	TGTGCCAGCGAGACTAGCGGGGGAGATACGCAGTATTTT	CASETSGGDTQYF
TRBV5-6	TRBJ2-5	-	once	TGTGCCAGCAGCCGTCGGGGGCAAGAGGCGACCCAGTACTTC	CASSRRGQEATQYF
TRBV6-5	TRBJ2-3	-	-	TGTGCCAGCAGTTACTCCGGCCAAGAGACCCAGTACTTT	CASSYSGQETQYF
TRBV10-1	TRBJ2-1	-	many	TGCGCCAGCAGTGACCGGGACAAGAACTACAATGAGCAGTTCTTC	CASSDRDKNYNEQFF
TRBV27	TRBJ1-2	-	-	TGTGCCACCAAGGCGGCGGCTTATGGCTACACCTTC	CATKAAAYGYTF
TRBV4-1	TRBJ2-3	TRBD2	many	TGCGCCAGCAGCCAAGCCGGGACTAACCGGGGGGATACGCAGTATTTT	CASSQAGTNRGDTQYF
TRBV6-5	TRBJ2-5	-	-	TGTGCCAGCAGTTACTCGCAAAGCGGCCCAGAGACCCAGTACTTC	CASSYSQSGPETQYF
TRBV6-1	TRBJ2-7	-	-	TGTGCCAGCAGTCCCCCGGGGATCCGGGGGAGGTACGAGCAGTACTTC	CASSPPGIRGRYEQYF
TRBV6-1	TRBJ2-7	-	-	TGTGCCAGCAGTGAAGCTAACAGCGCCTACGAGCAGTACTTC	CASSEANSAYEQYF
TRBV27	TRBJ1-4	-	many	TGTGCCAGCATGAGGTCCCCTAATGAAAAACTGTTTTTT	CASMRSPNEKLFF
TRBV6-1	TRBJ2-7	-	-	TGTGCCAGCAGTACCTACGAGCAGTACTTC	CASSTYEQYF
TRBV10-3	TRBJ2-7	TRBD1	medium-sized	TGTGCCATCAGTGGGGACAGCACCTACGAGCAGTACTTC	CAISGDSTYEQYF
TRBV6-1	TRBJ2-7	TRBD2	few	TGTGCCAGCAGTAGGACTAGCGGGTTCTACGAGCAGTACTTC	CASSRTSGFYEQYF
TRBV6-1	TRBJ2-3	-	-	TGTGCCAGGGGTGACGGGGGCCGTGGCCCAGAGACGCAGTATTTT	CARGDGGRGPETQYF
TRBV28	TRBJ2-4	-	many	TGTGCCAGCAGCCCGAAAAACATTCAGTACTTC	CASSPKNIQYF
TRBV6-1	TRBJ2-1	TRBD2	-	TGTGCCAGCAGTGCCCAGCGGGAGATAATCTCCAAGCAGTTCTTC	CASSAQREIISKQFF
TRBV10-3	TRBJ2-1	-	many	TGTGCCATCAGTGAGTCAGCGGTTGAGCAGTTCTTC	CAISESAVEQFF
TRBV12-3/TRBV12-4	TRBJ2-3	TRBD2	-	TGTGCGAGCATCGGGGGGGGTGGCACAGATACCCAGTATTTT	CASIGGGGTDTQYF
TRBV6-1	TRBJ2-3	TRBD2	-	TGTGCCAGCAGAGTAGCGGGTGACCAAGATACGCAGTATTTC	CASRVAGDQDTQYF
TRBV7-2	TRBJ2-7	-	many	TGTGCCAGCAGCCGTTGGGCGTACACCTACGAGCAGTACTTC	CASSRWAYTYEQYF
TRBV6-1	TRBJ2-7	-	once	TGTGCCAGCAGGGGAAGCGGGCGGAGTGACAAAGATACGCAGTACTTC	CASRGSGRSDKDTQYF
TRBV6-1	TRBJ2-3	TRBD1	-	TGTGGCGGCAGGGGGCGGACAGGCAAAAATACGCAGTACTTT	CGGRGRTGKNTQYF
TRBV12-3/TRBV12-4	TRBJ2-3	-	many	TGTGCCAGCAGTCCAAAGGGAGATACGCAGTATTTT	CASSPKGDTQYF
TRBV6-1	TRBJ2-1	TRBD1	many	TGTGCCAGCATCCCGGACAGGCTAGCTTACGAGCAGTTCTTC	CASIPDRLAYEQFF
TRBV9	TRBJ2-7	-	few	TGTGCCAGCAGCGTAGGTGGGGTTTCCTACGAGCAGTACTTC	CASSVGGVSYEQYF
TRBV12-3/TRBV12-4	TRBJ2-7	-	few	TGTGCCAGCAAGGGCGGACCCTACGAGCAGTACTTC	CASKGGPYEQYF
TRBV6-1	TRBJ2-4	-	-	TGTGGCAGCACTGGGCTGCGAGCCACAGATACTCAGTACTTC	CGSTGLRATDTQYF
TRBV27	TRBJ2-4	-	-	TGTGCGGGCAGCGGGCGGCGTGACAAAAAGACTCAGTACTTC	CAGSGRRDKKTQYF
TRBV4-1	TRBJ2-5	TRBD1	-	TGCGCCAGCGGCGAGACAGGGGCCTCTGACAAAGAGACGCAGTACTTC	CASGETGASDKETQYF
TRBV6-1	TRBJ2-3	-	-	TGTGGCAGCAAGAGGGGCGGCACAGATACGCAGTATTTT	CGSKRGGTDTQYF
TRBV7-2	TRBJ1-2	-	many	TGTGCCAGCAGCTTCGGGGGCCCTAGCTATGGCTACACCTTC	CASSFGGPSYGYTF
TRBV3-1	TRBJ1-2	TRBD1	once	TGTGCCAGCAGCCAACTGGGACAGGGAACCACCTTC	CASSQLGQGTTF